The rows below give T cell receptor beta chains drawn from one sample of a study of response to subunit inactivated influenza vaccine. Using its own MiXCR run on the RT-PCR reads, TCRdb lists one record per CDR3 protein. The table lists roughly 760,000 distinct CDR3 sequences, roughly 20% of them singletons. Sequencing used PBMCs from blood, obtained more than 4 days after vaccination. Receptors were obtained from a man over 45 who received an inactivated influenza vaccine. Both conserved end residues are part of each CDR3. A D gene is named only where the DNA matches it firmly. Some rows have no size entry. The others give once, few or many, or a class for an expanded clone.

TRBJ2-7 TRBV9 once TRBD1 CASSRTGTGSLGQYF TGTGCCAGCAGCAGAACCGGGACAGGGTCCCTCGGGCAGTACTTC
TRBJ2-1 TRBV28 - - CASSSGGGQDNEQFF TGTGCCAGCAGTTCGGGCGGGGGCCAGGACAATGAGCAGTTCTTC
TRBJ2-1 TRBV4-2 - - CASSPEQEIYNEQFF TGTGCCAGCAGCCCCGAGCAGGAGATTTACAATGAGCAGTTCTTC
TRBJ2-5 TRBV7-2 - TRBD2 CASRQLAGGQETQYF TGTGCCAGCAGACAACTAGCGGGGGGGCAAGAGACCCAGTACTTC
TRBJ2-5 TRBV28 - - CASSFTTLRETQYF TGTGCCAGCAGTTTTACAACCCTTCGGGAGACCCAGTACTTC
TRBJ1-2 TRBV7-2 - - CASSSQPTGTATYGYTF TGTGCCAGCAGCTCCCAACCGACTGGGACGGCCACCTATGGCTACACCTTC
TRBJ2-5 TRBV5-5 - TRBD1 CASSLLGQQETQYF TGTGCCAGCAGCCTCCTGGGACAGCAAGAGACCCAGTACTTC
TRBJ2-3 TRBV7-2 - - CASSPSMGLAQYF TGTGCCAGCAGCCCGTCCATGGGACTGGCGCAGTATTTT
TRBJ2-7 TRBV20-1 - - CSARDIRTRPYAQYF TGCAGTGCTAGAGATATCAGGACTCGCCCCTACGCCCAGTACTTC
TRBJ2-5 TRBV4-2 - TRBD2 CASSQATGGADLTQETQYF TGTGCCAGCAGCCAGGCTACGGGAGGAGCGGACCTAACTCAAGAGACCCAGTACTTC
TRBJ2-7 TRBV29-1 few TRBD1 CSVVAGGYSYEQYF TGCAGCGTTGTGGCAGGGGGATACTCCTACGAGCAGTACTTC
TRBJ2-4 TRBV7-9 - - CASSPGPQGKNIQYF TGTGCCAGCAGCCCAGGGCCCCAGGGGAAAAACATTCAGTACTTC
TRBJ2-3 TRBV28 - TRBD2 CDSSVGLAGSTDTQYF TGTGACAGCAGTGTAGGACTAGCGGGATCCACAGATACGCAGTATTTT
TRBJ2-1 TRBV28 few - CASSLAISYNEQFF TGTGCCAGCAGTTTAGCGATCTCCTACAATGAGCAGTTCTTC
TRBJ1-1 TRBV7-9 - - CASSSTWQADEAFF TGTGCCAGCAGCTCAACGTGGCAGGCAGATGAAGCTTTCTTT
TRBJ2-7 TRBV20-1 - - CSARDLGRDYEQYF TGCAGTGCTAGAGATCTCGGCAGGGACTACGAGCAGTACTTC
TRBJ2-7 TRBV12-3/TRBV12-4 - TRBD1 CASSRPGQGGYEQYF TGTGCCAGCAGCCGACCGGGACAGGGGGGTTACGAGCAGTATTTC
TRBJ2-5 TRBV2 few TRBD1 CASNIFPGQGETQYF TGTGCCAGCAACATTTTTCCGGGACAGGGTGAGACCCAGTACTTC
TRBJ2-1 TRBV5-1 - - CASSPLLGPNEQFF TGCGCCAGCAGCCCACTTCTGGGGCCCAATGAGCAGTTCTTC
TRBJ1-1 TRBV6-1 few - CASRTPGGPRAFF TGTGCCAGCAGAACACCTGGGGGGCCACGGGCTTTCTTT
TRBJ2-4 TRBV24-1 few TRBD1 CATSETGTGINIQYF TGTGCCACCAGTGAAACCGGGACAGGGATAAACATTCAGTACTTC
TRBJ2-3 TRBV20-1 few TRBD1 CSARDRTGYTDTQYF TGCAGTGCTAGAGACCGGACAGGGTACACAGATACGCAGTATTTT
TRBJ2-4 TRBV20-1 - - CSASKLAKNIQYF TGCAGTGCCTCCAAGTTAGCCAAAAACATTCAGTACTTC
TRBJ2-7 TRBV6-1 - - CASSSGRQAYEQYF TGTGCCAGCAGCAGTGGACGGCAAGCCTACGAGCAGTACTTC
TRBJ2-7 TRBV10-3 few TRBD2 CAISESTSGLFYEQYF TGTGCCATCAGTGAGTCGACTAGCGGTTTGTTCTACGAGCAGTACTTC